This TCR beta chain originates from a study of cytomegalovirus exposure and HLA in healthy donors. PCR primers comprised 60 Vbeta and 13 Jbeta primers. Sequencing used immunoSEQ multiplex PCR; TCRdb keeps in-frame clones, though not all of them. Here the sample spans fewer than 140,000 clones, about 75% being singletons. Germline CDR1 reads SNHLY; CDR2 reads FYNNEI. V was cut by 6 bases and J by 4 bases, with 7 bases left in between. The CDR3 extends over 13 amino acids. Sequencing was carried out using PBMCs. The sequence derives from a man aged 35-49 years in good health and CMV-seronegative. The V gene is TRBV2, the J gene TRBJ1-6; D perhaps matches TRBD1 (5 bases). CDR3 loop: CASRQGYNSPLHF. CDR3 nucleotide sequence: TGTGCCAGCAGGCAGGGTTATAATTCACCCCTCCACTTT.